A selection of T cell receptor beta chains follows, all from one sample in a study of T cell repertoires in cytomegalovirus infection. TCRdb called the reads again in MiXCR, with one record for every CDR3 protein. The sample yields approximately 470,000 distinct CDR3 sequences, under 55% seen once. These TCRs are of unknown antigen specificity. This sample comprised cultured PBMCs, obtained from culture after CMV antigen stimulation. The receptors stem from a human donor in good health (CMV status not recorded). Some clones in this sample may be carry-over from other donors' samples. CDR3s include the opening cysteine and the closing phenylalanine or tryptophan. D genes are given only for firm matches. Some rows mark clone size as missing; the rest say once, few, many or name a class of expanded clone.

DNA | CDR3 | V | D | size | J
TGTGCCAGCTCACAAACGGACAGGGATCAGCCCCAGCATTTT | CASSQTDRDQPQHF | TRBV18 | TRBD1 | NA | TRBJ1-5
TGTGCCAGCAGTTCCCGTTCCCACAGGACTGAAGCTTTCTTT | CASSSRSHRTEAFF | TRBV6-2/TRBV6-3 | NA | few | TRBJ1-1
TGTGCCAGCAGCTTTTGGCAGAGAAACACCGGGGAGCTGTTTTTT | CASSFWQRNTGELFF | TRBV6-5 | NA | few | TRBJ2-2
TGTGCCAGCAGTCCACGACCTTACCTTAGGTTAGGCGAAAAACTGTTTTTT | CASSPRPYLRLGEKLFF | TRBV6-6 | NA | few | TRBJ1-4
TGTGCCAGCAGTTTACCTGGGGCAGGGGGCAAAAACATTCAGTACTTC | CASSLPGAGGKNIQYF | TRBV12-3/TRBV12-4 | TRBD1 | NA | TRBJ2-4
TGCGCCAGCAGCCAACTCCGGGTTACCAACACCGGGGAGCTGTTTTTT | CASSQLRVTNTGELFF | TRBV4-1 | NA | few | TRBJ2-2
TGTGCCAGCAGCTTACGGTGGGGCGGGGGGCCGGCCGATGTGCAGTTCTTC | CASSLRWGGGPADVQFF | TRBV7-2 | TRBD2 | NA | TRBJ2-1
TGTGCCAGCAGTTACTCGAGTGAGGGGGGGGAGACCCAGTACTTC | CASSYSSEGGETQYF | TRBV6-6 | NA | once | TRBJ2-5
TGTGCCAGCAGCGTTTACTGGAACAATGAGCAGTTCTTC | CASSVYWNNEQFF | TRBV9 | NA | NA | TRBJ2-1
TGTGCCAGCAGTCCGACCTTGCTGGGGGCCCTCCGCTACACTGAAGCTTTCTTT | CASSPTLLGALRYTEAFF | TRBV6-6 | NA | NA | TRBJ1-1
TGTGCCAGCAGCGTAGTGGCAGGGGACACCTACGAGCAGTACTTC | CASSVVAGDTYEQYF | TRBV9 | NA | few | TRBJ2-7
TGTGCCAGTAGTACCTGGGCTAACTATGGCTACACCTTC | CASSTWANYGYTF | TRBV19 | NA | NA | TRBJ1-2
TGTGCCAGCAGCTTCCGGGAGGACTCCTACGAGCAGTACTTC | CASSFREDSYEQYF | TRBV11-2 | TRBD2 | NA | TRBJ2-7
TGTGCCAGCAGCTTAAAGAGGGGGCCCTCCTACAATGAGCAGTTCTTC | CASSLKRGPSYNEQFF | TRBV7-8 | TRBD1 | few | TRBJ2-1
TGTGCCATCAGTGAGTCGCTTACGTTGGGGGGGGGCCTTTTGTATGAGCAGTTCTTC | CAISESLTLGGGLLYEQFF | TRBV10-3 | NA | NA | TRBJ2-1
TGTGCCAGCAGCTCCGCTACCGGGACGGTCTACGAGCAGTACTTC | CASSSATGTVYEQYF | TRBV5-5 | NA | NA | TRBJ2-7
TGTGCCAGCAGCTTCGGATCATCCTCCTATAATTCACCCCTCCACTTT | CASSFGSSSYNSPLHF | TRBV7-2 | NA | few | TRBJ1-6
TGTGCCAGCAGTTCGGGGCCTGAGCAGTTCTTC | CASSSGPEQFF | TRBV12-3/TRBV12-4 | NA | NA | TRBJ2-1
TGTGCCAGCAGCCCAGCGACTAGCCGTACGAACACCGGGGAGCTGTTTTTT | CASSPATSRTNTGELFF | TRBV7-9 | TRBD2 | few | TRBJ2-2
TGTGCCAGCAGCTCCGGACCAGATACGCAGTATTTT | CASSSGPDTQYF | TRBV7-6 | NA | few | TRBJ2-3
TGTGCCAGCAAGGGGAAGGGAGATACGCAGTATTTT | CASKGKGDTQYF | TRBV2 | NA | NA | TRBJ2-3
TGCGCCAGCAGCTCGGGACCCCCTCGAGCCGGGGAGCTGTTTTTT | CASSSGPPRAGELFF | TRBV5-1 | NA | NA | TRBJ2-2
TGCGCCAGCAGCCAAGAGCCGACCTACAGGGGAAATCAGCCCCAGCATTTT | CASSQEPTYRGNQPQHF | TRBV4-1 | TRBD1 | few | TRBJ1-5
TGTGCCAGCTCACCAGCGGGGGAAAGGTCCGGGGAGCTGTTTTTT | CASSPAGERSGELFF | TRBV18 | TRBD2 | NA | TRBJ2-2
TGTGCCAGTAGTCCGCCGGGACAGGGAGGTGAAAAACTGTTTTTT | CASSPPGQGGEKLFF | TRBV19 | TRBD1 | few | TRBJ1-4
TGTGCCAGTAGTATTCTGAAGGCTTTTGGAAACACCATATATTTT | CASSILKAFGNTIYF | TRBV19 | NA | once | TRBJ1-3
TGTGCCAGCAGTAGCACCGGGACAGGGGATTCACCCCTCCACTTT | CASSSTGTGDSPLHF | TRBV12-3/TRBV12-4 | TRBD1 | NA | TRBJ1-6
TGTGCCAGCAGCTTAGCTCGGGCCAGCCATACCGTCATTAGCAATCAGCCCCAGCATTTT | CASSLARASHTVISNQPQHF | TRBV11-1 | NA | NA | TRBJ1-5
TGTGCCAGCAGCTTTGAGTGGGGTGAAGCTTTCTTT | CASSFEWGEAFF | TRBV7-2 | NA | NA | TRBJ1-1
TGTGCCAGTACACAGGGTCCCTCTGGAAACACCATATATTTT | CASTQGPSGNTIYF | TRBV7-2 | NA | few | TRBJ1-3
TGTGCCAGCAGCTTAGTCCCCCTATTTGGTCCGAACAATGCGCAGTTCTTC | CASSLVPLFGPNNAQFF | TRBV11-2 | NA | NA | TRBJ2-1
TGTGCCAGCGCGCGAGGTCAAGAGACCCAGTACTTC | CASARGQETQYF | TRBV6-2/TRBV6-3 | NA | NA | TRBJ2-5
TGTGCCAGCAGCTTCGTCGACGACTCCCCTGAAGCTTTCTTT | CASSFVDDSPEAFF | TRBV7-8 | NA | NA | TRBJ1-1
TGTGCCAGCAGTTCAACTACGGCATGGGAGACCCAGTACTTC | CASSSTTAWETQYF | TRBV12-3/TRBV12-4 | NA | NA | TRBJ2-5
TGTGCCAGCAGTACGCGGTCAGCAGCTTATGGCTACACCTTC | CASSTRSAAYGYTF | TRBV6-2/TRBV6-3 | NA | NA | TRBJ1-2